This T cell receptor beta chain derives from a study of identical twins. Findings of the study overall: The authors drew conclusions from cross-sectional statistical analysis rather than following the same donors. Invariant MAIT and iNKT cells could partly confound zero-insertion analyses.

This clonotype was seen many times. Its antigen is currently unknown. This CDR3 is 13 amino acids long. Germline lookup yields CDR1 LGHNA and CDR2 YSLEER. The V end was cut by 1 base, the J end by 3 bases, with 7 bases between. TCRdb redid the calling of the 5' RACE reads with MiXCR, one entry per CDR3 protein. The repertoire consists of 640,000 or so distinct CDR3 sequences, with approximately 6% occurring once and the leading ten covering around 1.7%. The rearrangement links TRBV4-3 to TRBJ2-7; no firm D call. The specimen sequenced was naive T cells sorted from blood. The clonotype was recovered from a man aged 18 to 35 in good health. The CDR3 bases are TGCGCCAGCAGCCAAGCGAAAAACTACGAGCAGTACTTC. As protein: CASSQAKNYEQYF.